The 15 T cell receptor beta chains below come from one sample, sequenced in a study of OX40 agonist ivuxolimab in advanced cancers. Library preparation employed the immunoSEQ multiplex PCR assay. TCRdb obtained this table from immuneACCESS and retained in-frame rearrangements with V and J assigned. These tables miss some clones; where compared with another copy, unresolved V genes account for less than half of the shortfall, and the remainder is unexplained. The sample records about 7,800 clones, 73% of which are singletons. Clones ranked in the top ten supply 58% of the sample. This specimen consisted of CD4+ or CD8+ T cells sorted from blood, obtained in a trial of the OX40 agonist ivuxolimab. Every receptor here comes from an adult with an advanced solid tumor such as melanoma, head and neck, liver or kidney cancer.

In this sample, this clone turned up many times. The gene calls are TRBV11-2 and TRBJ2-3; D remains unclear. This CDR3 spans 15 amino acids. Trimming took 4 bases from V and 0 from J, leaving 11 bases between them. Germline CDR1 reads SGHAT; CDR2 reads FQNNGV. The CDR3 nucleotides are TGTGCCAGCAGCTCGACGGCAGGTAGCACAGATACGCAGTATTTT. Protein: CASSSTAGSTDTQYF.

The chain is built from TRBV29-1 and TRBJ1-1, with D uncertain. Looked up from germline, CDR1 is SQVTM and CDR2 is ANQGSEA. The CDR3 extends over 8 amino acids. V dropped 4 bases and J dropped 7 bases, with 1 base sitting between them. In nucleotides, the CDR3 is TGCAGCGTTGGTGAAGCTTTCTTT. Its translation is CSVGEAFF.

By sample fraction, this clone is large. The rearrangement links TRBV7-9 to TRBJ2-2, with 8 nucleotides matching TRBD2. This CDR3 is built from 15 residues. Trimming cost V 2 bases and J 6 bases; bases outside gene matches: 5. Per the germline V gene, CDR1 is SEHNR and CDR2 is FQNEAQ (reference sequence). The CDR3 sequence is CASSLTNSGAGELFF. CDR3 DNA: TGTGCCAGCAGCTTAACGAATAGCGGGGCCGGGGAGCTGTTTTTT.

The rearrangement joins TRBV7-9 to TRBJ1-2, with 7 bases fitting TRBD1. This CDR3 contains 15 residues. J was trimmed by 3 bases and V by 1 base; bases with no gene match: 5. Germline CDR1 is SEHNR and CDR2 is FQNEAQ (reference sequence). Here the CDR3 reads CASSLVGTEHYGYTF. In nucleotides, the CDR3 is TGTGCCAGCAGCTTAGTGGGGACAGAACACTATGGCTACACCTTC.

The chain links TRBV4-3 to TRBJ2-7; TRBD2 matches at 7 bases. Germline loops: CDR1 LGHNA, CDR2 YSLEER. V lost 3 bases to trimming and J lost 6 bases; unmatched junction nucleotides: 2. The CDR3 extends over 12 amino acids. The CDR3, as DNA: TGCGCCAGCAGCCAGATAGCGGGCGAGCAGTACTTC. It encodes CASSQIAGEQYF.

This clone was seen a single time. The genes are TRBV6-5 and TRBJ2-1; D remains ambiguous. Germline V gene lookup returns CDR1 MNHEY and CDR2 SVGAGI. Trimming took off 0 bases at V and 7 bases at J, with 10 bases between the two ends. The CDR3 loop spans 14 amino acids. The CDR3 is CASSYSGFKNEQFF. CDR3 coding DNA: TGTGCCAGCAGTTACTCCGGTTTTAAAAATGAGCAGTTCTTC.

The J gene is TRBJ1-4, the V gene TRBV5-8; TRBD1 is a possible D gene (6 bases). The germline V and J ends were trimmed by 0 bases and 4 bases, with 10 bases remaining between them. Looked up from germline, CDR1 is SGHTS and CDR2 is YDEGEE. This CDR3 contains 15 residues. The CDR3 reads CASSLGDNYNEKLFF. The CDR3 nucleotides are TGTGCCAGCAGCTTGGGGGACAACTATAATGAAAAACTGTTTTTT.

The chain couples TRBV27 to TRBJ2-5, with TRBD2 identical over 8 bases. The germline gives CDR1 MNHEY, CDR2 SMNVEV (reference sequence). Trimming removed 0 bases from V and 2 bases from J; junction bases left unmatched: 2. There are 15 residues in the CDR3. CDR3 sequence: CASSLSASGQETQYF. The CDR3 nucleotides read TGTGCCAGCAGTTTATCGGCTAGCGGGCAAGAGACCCAGTACTTC.

The gene calls are TRBV6-1 and TRBJ1-1; unclear D gene. Trimming stripped 2 bases from V and 1 base from J, with 14 bases between. The CDR3 totals 16 residues. Germline CDR1 and CDR2: MNHNS and SASEGT. The CDR3: CASSELAIGRNTEAFF. DNA for the CDR3: TGTGCCAGCAGTGAACTGGCAATCGGTAGGAACACTGAAGCTTTCTTT.

The genes are TRBV9 and TRBJ1-4, with D maybe TRBD1 (5 bases). V lost 0 bases to trimming and J lost 3 bases, with 9 bases between them. This CDR3 region has 15 residues. Per the germline V gene, CDR1 is SGDLS and CDR2 is YYNGEE. The CDR3 spells CASSVEVQANEKLFF. The CDR3 DNA follows: TGTGCCAGCAGCGTAGAGGTACAGGCTAATGAAAAACTGTTTTTT.

The chain uses TRBV5-6 and TRBJ1-3; D may be TRBD1 (5 bases). Germline V CDR1 and CDR2: SGHDT, YYEEEE. Trimming took off 5 bases at V and 3 bases at J, with 18 bases between the two ends. The CDR3 has 16 residues. CDR3 region: CASSWGTGAGGNTIYF. In DNA, the CDR3 is TGTGCCAGCAGTTGGGGGACGGGAGCTGGTGGAAACACCATATATTTT.

In this sample, this clone turned up a few times. DNA of the CDR3: TGCAGTGCCTCGGTCGGCAATGAGCAGTTCTTC. Protein sequence: CSASVGNEQFF. This chain links TRBV20-1 with TRBJ2-1, with D unclear. The V end lost 6 bases, the J end lost 6 bases, and 9 bases lay between the germline ends. This CDR3 comprises 11 residues. In germline, CDR1 is DFQATT, CDR2 SNEGSKA (reference sequence).

The chain is built from TRBV9 and TRBJ1-3; D is uncertain. V gave up 7 bases and J gave up 4 bases, with 9 bases separating them. The CDR3 has 12 amino acids. Germline-derived CDR1 and CDR2 are SGDLS and YYNGEE. The CDR3 DNA reads as TGTGCCAGCGCAAAGAACGGAAACACCATATATTTT. Translating it yields CASAKNGNTIYF.

The V and J genes are TRBV5-4 and TRBJ1-2; TRBD1 might be the D (5 bases). The CDR3 is 14 amino acids. Germline CDR1 reads SGHNT; CDR2 reads YYREEE (reference sequence). The V and J ends lost 4 bases and 1 base respectively, with 11 bases between them. The CDR3 region has the DNA TGTGCCAGCAGCACGGGACCGGGTAACTATGGCTACACCTTC. Residues: CASSTGPGNYGYTF.

This chain uses TRBV4-1 with TRBJ1-6, with 7 bases matching TRBD1. CDR3 length: 16 residues. Germline lookup yields CDR1 MGHRA and CDR2 YSYEKL. The V gene end was trimmed by 1 base and the J gene end by 7 bases; junction bases not matched to a gene: 7. The CDR3 loop reads CASSQGPGGYNSPLHF. DNA for the CDR3: TGCGCCAGCAGCCAAGGCCCAGGGGGATACAATTCACCCCTCCACTTT.